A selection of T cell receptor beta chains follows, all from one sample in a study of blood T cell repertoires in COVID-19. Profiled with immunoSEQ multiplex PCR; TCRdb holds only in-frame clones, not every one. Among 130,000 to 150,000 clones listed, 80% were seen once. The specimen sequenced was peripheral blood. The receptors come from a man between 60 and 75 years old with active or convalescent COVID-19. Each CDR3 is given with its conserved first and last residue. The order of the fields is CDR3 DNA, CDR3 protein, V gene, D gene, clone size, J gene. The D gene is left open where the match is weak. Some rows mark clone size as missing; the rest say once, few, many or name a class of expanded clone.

DNA: TGTGCCAGCAGCGTAGGGGGAGGGTTATTCAATGAAAAACTGTTTTTT
CDR3: CASSVGGGLFNEKLFF
V: TRBV9
D: -
size: -
J: TRBJ1-4

DNA: TGTGCCAGCAGTTTGGCTTACAATGAGCAGTTCTTC
CDR3: CASSLAYNEQFF
V: TRBV27
D: -
size: -
J: TRBJ2-1

DNA: TGTGCCAGCAGCCAAGAACTTCGGGGGCAAGAGACCCAGTACTTC
CDR3: CASSQELRGQETQYF
V: TRBV3-1/TRBV3-2
D: -
size: -
J: TRBJ2-5

DNA: TGTGCCAGCAGCTTGGTGCGGGAGGTCAGAGATACGCAGTATTTT
CDR3: CASSLVREVRDTQYF
V: TRBV7-2
D: TRBD2
size: -
J: TRBJ2-3

DNA: TGCGCCAGCAGCATGGGCGGACAGGGAGGCCTGAACACTGAAGCTTTCTTT
CDR3: CASSMGGQGGLNTEAFF
V: TRBV5-1
D: TRBD1
size: -
J: TRBJ1-1

DNA: TGCAGTGCTAGAGTGGAGGACGAGCAGTACTTC
CDR3: CSARVEDEQYF
V: TRBV20-1
D: -
size: -
J: TRBJ2-7

DNA: TGTGCCAGCAGCAGCCCCCGGGACTTCCCCCGGAATGAGCAGTTCTTC
CDR3: CASSSPRDFPRNEQFF
V: TRBV5-4
D: -
size: -
J: TRBJ2-1

DNA: TGTGCCAGCAGCATCGGGACAGGGACACTAGCGGTCCCCTCCTACAATGAGCAGTTCTTC
CDR3: CASSIGTGTLAVPSYNEQFF
V: TRBV7-8
D: -
size: -
J: TRBJ2-1

DNA: TGCGCCAGCAGCCCAGCGCCTAGCGGGGGCACAGATACGCAGTATTTT
CDR3: CASSPAPSGGTDTQYF
V: TRBV5-1
D: TRBD2
size: -
J: TRBJ2-3

DNA: TGCGCCAGCAGCCAGGGCGGATTTAACACTGAAGCTTTCTTT
CDR3: CASSQGGFNTEAFF
V: TRBV5-1
D: -
size: -
J: TRBJ1-1

DNA: TGTGCCAGCAGCCCTAGCGGGAGGTGGGAGACCCAGTACTTC
CDR3: CASSPSGRWETQYF
V: TRBV11-2
D: TRBD2
size: -
J: TRBJ2-5

DNA: TGTGCCAGCAGTGAATACAATTCCTACGAGCAGTACTTC
CDR3: CASSEYNSYEQYF
V: TRBV6-1
D: -
size: once
J: TRBJ2-7

DNA: TGTGCCAGCAGCTTCCAGAAGACCGGGGAGCTGTTTTTT
CDR3: CASSFQKTGELFF
V: TRBV7-2
D: -
size: -
J: TRBJ2-2

DNA: TGTGCCAGCAGCTTATTGACGGGACTCAATGAGCAGTTCTTC
CDR3: CASSLLTGLNEQFF
V: TRBV7-2
D: -
size: few
J: TRBJ2-1

DNA: TGTGCCAGCAGCCCAGCCGGGACTAGCGGGATAGGTACGCAGTATTTT
CDR3: CASSPAGTSGIGTQYF
V: TRBV9
D: TRBD2
size: -
J: TRBJ2-3

DNA: TGCGCCAGCGCCCCCCCCGGCGGGAGAGGTGTTGAGACCCAGTACTTC
CDR3: CASAPPGGRGVETQYF
V: TRBV5-1
D: TRBD2
size: -
J: TRBJ2-5

DNA: TGCGCCAGCAGCATCGCGAGGTCGTCTGGAAACACCATATATTTT
CDR3: CASSIARSSGNTIYF
V: TRBV5-1
D: -
size: -
J: TRBJ1-3

DNA: TGTGCCACCAGCAGGAGGCTAGCGGGAGACGAGCAGTACTTC
CDR3: CATSRRLAGDEQYF
V: TRBV15
D: TRBD2
size: -
J: TRBJ2-7

DNA: TGCGCCAGCAGCTTAGCCCAGCTTACAGGTGAGCAGTTCTTC
CDR3: CASSLAQLTGEQFF
V: TRBV5-1
D: -
size: -
J: TRBJ2-1

DNA: TGCGCCAGCAGCTTGGTCGGGGTCACTGAAGCTTTCTTT
CDR3: CASSLVGVTEAFF
V: TRBV5-1
D: -
size: -
J: TRBJ1-1

DNA: TGTGCCAGCAGTTTAATGGGACAGAACCAAGAGACCCAGTACTTC
CDR3: CASSLMGQNQETQYF
V: TRBV6-5
D: TRBD1
size: -
J: TRBJ2-5

DNA: TGTGCCAGCAGCGTAGGGCAGGGGAGTCACAATGAGCAGTTCTTC
CDR3: CASSVGQGSHNEQFF
V: TRBV9
D: -
size: -
J: TRBJ2-1

DNA: TGTGCCAGCAGCTTACAGGGGGAATTAACTGAAGCTTTCTTT
CDR3: CASSLQGELTEAFF
V: TRBV7-2
D: TRBD1
size: few
J: TRBJ1-1

DNA: TGCGCCAGCAGCCAATTGGGCCCCCCAGATACGCAGTATTTT
CDR3: CASSQLGPPDTQYF
V: TRBV4-1
D: -
size: -
J: TRBJ2-3

DNA: TGTGCCAGCTCGCCACAGGCGGGGAGCCAACAGCCCCAGCATTTT
CDR3: CASSPQAGSQQPQHF
V: TRBV18
D: -
size: -
J: TRBJ1-5

DNA: TGTGCCAGCAGTCGGTACCGGGACAGCGGAGATGGCTACACCTTC
CDR3: CASSRYRDSGDGYTF
V: TRBV6-2/TRBV6-3
D: TRBD1
size: -
J: TRBJ1-2

DNA: TGTGCCACCAGTGATTTATCTCCAGGGGGGTACTATGGCTACACCTTC
CDR3: CATSDLSPGGYYGYTF
V: TRBV24-1
D: TRBD1
size: -
J: TRBJ1-2

DNA: TGTGCCCATGGACAGGGAGGAGTGAATGAGCAGTTCTTC
CDR3: CAHGQGGVNEQFF
V: TRBV30
D: TRBD1
size: -
J: TRBJ2-1

DNA: TGTGCCAGTAGTACCCAGGGGGGAAGAAACACCATATATTTT
CDR3: CASSTQGGRNTIYF
V: TRBV19
D: TRBD1
size: -
J: TRBJ1-3

DNA: TGTGCCAGCAGCTTGAGGCTAGCGGGATCCTCAGATACGCAGTATTTT
CDR3: CASSLRLAGSSDTQYF
V: TRBV5-6
D: TRBD2
size: once
J: TRBJ2-3

DNA: TGTGCCAGCACCGACGAGGGGGGGCGATCTGAAGCTTTCTTT
CDR3: CASTDEGGRSEAFF
V: TRBV6-6
D: -
size: many
J: TRBJ1-1

DNA: TGTGCCAGCAGCCTCCAGCGGGAAGTAGAGACCCAGTACTTC
CDR3: CASSLQREVETQYF
V: TRBV3-1/TRBV3-2
D: TRBD2
size: -
J: TRBJ2-5

DNA: TGTGCCACCACCCGTTCCCCGACAGGGAGCACAGATACGCAGTATTTT
CDR3: CATTRSPTGSTDTQYF
V: TRBV15
D: TRBD1
size: -
J: TRBJ2-3

DNA: TGTGCCAGCACGCGGCTAGCTTTAAACTACGAGCAGTACTTC
CDR3: CASTRLALNYEQYF
V: TRBV6-6
D: -
size: once
J: TRBJ2-7

DNA: TGTGCCAGCAGCTTACCTAGCGGGAGCACCGGGGAGCTGTTTTTT
CDR3: CASSLPSGSTGELFF
V: TRBV5-6
D: TRBD2
size: -
J: TRBJ2-2

DNA: TGTGCCAGTAGTGTACACAGGGGAGTGAACACTGAAGCTTTCTTT
CDR3: CASSVHRGVNTEAFF
V: TRBV19
D: TRBD1
size: -
J: TRBJ1-1

DNA: TGTGCCAGCAGTTTAGGACAGGAAGAGACCCAGTACTTC
CDR3: CASSLGQEETQYF
V: TRBV6-5
D: TRBD1
size: -
J: TRBJ2-5

DNA: TGTGCCAGCAGCTTAGCCGACAGGGCGACAGATACGCAGTATTTT
CDR3: CASSLADRATDTQYF
V: TRBV7-2
D: TRBD1
size: once
J: TRBJ2-3

DNA: TGCGCCAGCAGCTCCGGACTAGCGGGAGATACGCAGTATTTT
CDR3: CASSSGLAGDTQYF
V: TRBV5-1
D: TRBD2
size: -
J: TRBJ2-3

DNA: TGTGCCAGCAGTTATAGGGGGTGGGAGCAGTTCTTC
CDR3: CASSYRGWEQFF
V: TRBV28
D: -
size: once
J: TRBJ2-1

DNA: TGTGCCAGCAGACTGTTAGGGGCCGGTGAAAAACTGTTTTTT
CDR3: CASRLLGAGEKLFF
V: TRBV6-5
D: -
size: -
J: TRBJ1-4

DNA: TGTGCCAGCAGTTTACTACCGGGACAGGGCTCTGGCTACACCTTC
CDR3: CASSLLPGQGSGYTF
V: TRBV28
D: TRBD1
size: -
J: TRBJ1-2

DNA: TGTGCCAGCAGCTTTTCACAGAGAAATTCACCCCTCCACTTT
CDR3: CASSFSQRNSPLHF
V: TRBV11-2
D: -
size: few
J: TRBJ1-6

DNA: TGTGCCAGCAGCACACAGGGAAAACAAGAGACCCAGTACTTC
CDR3: CASSTQGKQETQYF
V: TRBV9
D: -
size: -
J: TRBJ2-5

DNA: TGTGCCAGCAGCCTACAGGGGGATCAGCCCCAGCATTTT
CDR3: CASSLQGDQPQHF
V: TRBV5-5
D: TRBD1
size: -
J: TRBJ1-5

DNA: TGCGCCAGCACGGGACAGGACTCCTACGAGCAGTACTTC
CDR3: CASTGQDSYEQYF
V: TRBV5-1
D: TRBD1
size: -
J: TRBJ2-7

DNA: TGCGCCAGCAGCTTCACAGGGGGACCCCAAGAGACCCAGTACTTC
CDR3: CASSFTGGPQETQYF
V: TRBV5-1
D: TRBD1
size: once
J: TRBJ2-5

DNA: TGCGCCAGCAGCCAAGATAGGGCTAGCCGCAATGAGCAGTTCTTC
CDR3: CASSQDRASRNEQFF
V: TRBV4-1
D: -
size: -
J: TRBJ2-1

DNA: TGTGCCAGCAGTTTAACGGGACAGGGGGCGCATGGGGCCAACGTCCTGACTTTC
CDR3: CASSLTGQGAHGANVLTF
V: TRBV28
D: TRBD1
size: -
J: TRBJ2-6

DNA: TGTGCCAGTAGTGCCCAATATCACTCAGGGACTGAAGCTTTCTTT
CDR3: CASSAQYHSGTEAFF
V: TRBV19
D: -
size: -
J: TRBJ1-1

DNA: TGTGCCAGCAGTTACTCGAGAGTGACCCAGTACTTC
CDR3: CASSYSRVTQYF
V: TRBV6-2/TRBV6-3
D: -
size: -
J: TRBJ2-5

DNA: TGTGCCAGTAAGCAACAGGGCAATCAGCCCCAGCATTTT
CDR3: CASKQQGNQPQHF
V: TRBV19
D: -
size: -
J: TRBJ1-5

DNA: TGTGCCAGCAGCTTAGGGGGACGGGGGAAGACCCAGTACTTC
CDR3: CASSLGGRGKTQYF
V: TRBV7-6
D: -
size: -
J: TRBJ2-5